These 4 T cell receptor beta chains came from one sample sequenced in a study of PD-1 blockade in classical Hodgkin lymphoma. Time point given: cycle 4 day 1 (C4D1), after around six weeks of nivolumab. Every patient experienced relapse after autologous stem cell transplantation, and brentuximab vedotin exposure varied. Data came from immunoSEQ multiplex PCR; TCRdb stores just in-frame clones and leaves some out. Of fewer than 55,000 clones in the sample, 80% were seen once. The source was peripheral blood mononuclear cells (PBMCs), collected before the fourth cycle of nivolumab. The receptors derive from a human donor with classical Hodgkin lymphoma.

This clone was counted a few times. V is TRBV6-6 and J is TRBJ2-2; D remains unclear. From germline, CDR1 is MNHNY and CDR2 SVGAGI (reference sequence). This CDR3 is 13 amino acids long. V was pared by 7 bases and J by 4 bases, with 10 bases between. DNA for the CDR3: TGTGCCAGCACCCCCACTGGCACCGGGGAGCTGTTTTTT. Translation gives CASTPTGTGELFF.

CDR3 region: CASSVEGGTSGVAQYF. In DNA form, the CDR3 reads TGTGCCAGCAGCGTAGAGGGAGGGACTAGCGGGGTGGCGCAGTATTTT. V usage is TRBV9 and J usage is TRBJ2-3, with 13 positions matching TRBD2. The V gene's germline CDR1 is SGDLS and CDR2 YYNGEE. V lost 0 bases to trimming and J lost 10 bases; unmatched junction nucleotides: 8. The CDR3 covers 16 residues.

The chain combines TRBV2 with TRBJ1-2; 8 bases fit TRBD1. V trimming: 6 bases; J trimming: 7 bases; junction bases outside the gene matches: 10. The CDR3 is 14 residues long. Germline V CDR1 and CDR2: SNHLY, FYNNEI. The CDR3 region is CASSDSPGQAGYTF. Written as DNA, the CDR3 is TGTGCCAGCAGCGACAGCCCGGGACAGGCTGGCTACACCTTC.

This chain joins TRBV12-5 and TRBJ1-4, with D tentatively TRBD1 (5 bases). Germline V gene lookup returns CDR1 LGHNT and CDR2 FRNRAP. Trimming cost V 6 bases and J 4 bases, with 15 bases left between them. This CDR3 contains 15 residues. The CDR3 loop is CASGPTGTLNEKLFF. As DNA, the CDR3 is TGTGCTAGTGGCCCGACGGGGACCCTTAATGAAAAACTGTTTTTT.